Listed below are T cell receptor beta chains from one sample, sequenced in a study of shared clonotypes between healthy human individuals. The assay was immunoSEQ multiplex PCR, and TCRdb's table has in-frame clones only and misses some. Of over 2 million clones in the sample, 85% to 95% were seen once. Sequencing used naive CD4+ T cells from PBMCs. The receptors come from a man between 18 and 35 years old in good health. Some clones in this sample may be carry-over from other donors' samples. Both conserved end residues are trimmed from each CDR3. A D gene is named only where the DNA matches it firmly.

j_call v_call d_call cdr3_aa
TRBJ1-2 TRBV6-5 - ASSQEGTGSYGYT
TRBJ1-4 TRBV5-6 - ASSVRQLNEKLF
TRBJ2-6 TRBV4-1 TRBD2 ASSRSQGGSSSGANVLT
TRBJ2-2 TRBV29-1 TRBD1 SVGVNTGGRNTGELF
TRBJ2-1 TRBV9 - ASSVGWKGDNEQF
TRBJ2-5 TRBV29-1 TRBD2 SVAQLAVKTQY
- TRBV2 - ASSVSLYEQY
TRBJ2-1 TRBV27 - ASAKGDRGIYNEQF
TRBJ2-7 TRBV5-4 TRBD2 ASSLRLAGGEQY
TRBJ1-3 TRBV7-2 TRBD1 ASRSTGGGNTIY
TRBJ2-3 TRBV28 TRBD2 ASTSSGASSTDTQY
TRBJ2-2 TRBV6-6 - ASRLDPPTGELF
TRBJ2-1 TRBV19 - ASTNYNEQF
TRBJ2-7 TRBV7-9 - ASSLVAGRQYEQY
TRBJ2-6 TRBV5-1 - ASSLHTGTASGANVLT